A single sample is the source of the 14 T cell receptor beta chains below, sequenced in a study of regulatory T cells in long-lasting Graves disease. With iRepertoire HTBI primers and Arm-PCR of CDR3 regions, TCR beta libraries were built. TCRdb reanalysed the multiplex PCR reads using MiXCR and keeps one entry per CDR3 protein. The sample contains about 430,000 distinct CDR3 sequences, around 16% of which appear only once. Time point of the sample: newly diagnosed GD, antithyroid drugs for less than 3 months. RNA extracted from PBMCs served as the sequencing template. These data were likewise used in another study, on T cells in Graves' hyperthyroidism and ophthalmopathy.

Source: peripheral blood mononuclear cells (PBMCs), taken at new diagnosis, from a patient treated with antithyroid drugs. These receptors originate from a middle-aged woman with Graves disease.

This clonotype was picked up many times. This chain joins TRBV20-1 and TRBJ1-6; D is perhaps TRBD1 (5 bases). V was cut by 3 bases and J by 8 bases, with 14 bases left in between. CDR3 size: 14 residues. The germline V gene has CDR1 DFQATT and CDR2 SNEGSKA (reference sequence). The CDR3: CSARFGGDDSPLHF. CDR3 bases: TGCAGTGCTAGGTTCGGAGGGGATGATTCACCCCTCCACTTT.

This clonotype has ten or more counts. The V gene is TRBV6-5, the J gene TRBJ2-1; no clear D. V gave up 2 bases and J gave up 6 bases, with 11 bases separating them. The CDR3 has 14 residues. Germline assignment: CDR1 MNHEY and CDR2 SVGAGI. The CDR3 sequence is CASSYLPFGNEQFF. The CDR3 nucleotides read TGTGCCAGCAGTTACCTGCCCTTTGGCAATGAGCAGTTCTTC.

This sequence joins TRBV7-8 and TRBJ1-2, with no clear D. The V gene lost 2 bases and the J gene lost 2 bases, with 12 bases spanning the gap. Germline V gene sequence: CDR1 SGHVS, CDR2 FQNEAQ. The CDR3 contains 15 residues. The CDR3 bases are TGTGCCAGCAGCTTAATTGCGCGCACCAACTATGGCTACACCTTC. Translated: CASSLIARTNYGYTF.

This clonotype was detected only a few times. The chain has TRBV15 and TRBJ2-6, with 8 nucleotides matching TRBD1. Germline V lookup: CDR1 LNHNV, CDR2 YYDKDF (reference sequence). V was pared by 3 bases and J by 11 bases, with 9 bases of the junction left unmatched. This CDR3 comprises 15 residues. CDR3 in DNA: TGTGCCACCAGCAGCCCCCCGGAGACAGGGGACGTCCTGACTTTC. Encoded protein: CATSSPPETGDVLTF. Full variable domain (remainder filled in from reference TRBV15 and TRBJ2-6): DAMVIQNPRYQVTQFGKPVTLSCSQTLNHNVMYWYQQKSSQAPKLLFHYYDKDFNNEADTPDNFQSRRPNTSFCFLDIRSPGLGDTAMYLCATSSPPETGDVLTFGAGSRLTVL.

Concerning this clonotype: Possible read error: a much larger clone is one base away. The J gene is TRBJ1-5, the V gene TRBV27; 8 bases are a match to TRBD1. The CDR3 is 17 residues long. CDR1 is MNHEY, CDR2 SMNVEV, per germline (reference sequence). The CDR3 DNA follows: TGTGCCAGCAGTCTAACGATGACAGGGGTGGGTGTTCAGCCCCAGAATTTT. This sequence encodes CASSLTMTGVGVQPQNF.

V gene TRBV19 combines with J gene TRBJ2-7; D gene uncertain. The V end was cut by 5 bases, the J end by 6 bases, with 20 bases between. The CDR3 covers 15 residues. CDR1 is LNHDA, CDR2 SQIVND, per germline (reference sequence). Written as DNA, the CDR3 is TGTGCCAGTAGTCTCCGTTGGCAAGGATTATCCGAGCAGTACTTC. Amino acid sequence: CASSLRWQGLSEQYF.

The CDR3 sequence: CASSQGPRGQFF. The CDR3 nucleotides are TGCGCCAGCAGCCAGGGACCCCGGGGGCAGTTCTTC. This chain links TRBV4-1 with TRBJ2-1, with D perhaps given as TRBD1 or TRBD2 (5 bases each). The CDR3 contains 12 residues. CDR1 and CDR2 from the germline V gene are MGHRA and YSYEKL. The V end was cut by 3 bases, the J end by 12 bases, with 12 bases between.

The sample holds many counts of this clonotype. As DNA, the CDR3 is TGTGCCAGCAGTTTCAGGGACCTCTCGTACGAGCAGTACTTC. Encoded protein: CASSFRDLSYEQYF. The chain uses TRBV12-3 or TRBV12-4 and TRBJ2-7; perhaps D is TRBD1 or TRBD2 (5 bases each). CDR3 length: 14 residues. V gave up 3 bases and J gave up 4 bases, with 13 bases separating them.

There are many counts of this clonotype. CDR3 nucleotide sequence: TGTGCCAGCAGAAAGGGACAGGGTAACACAGATACGCAGTATTTT. Its translation: CASRKGQGNTDTQYF. The genes are TRBV6-1 and TRBJ2-3; 9 positions agree with TRBD1. After removal of 6 bases from V and 2 bases from J, the junction contained 6 bases not matched to a gene. Germline V gene sequence: CDR1 MNHNS, CDR2 SASEGT. The CDR3 contains 15 residues.

The J gene is TRBJ2-6, the V gene TRBV20-1; no firm D call. Trimming removed 3 bases from V and 4 bases from J, with 7 bases in between. Germline V CDR1 and CDR2: DFQATT, SNEGSKA (reference sequence). This CDR3 region has 13 residues. The DNA for the CDR3 is TGCAGTGCTAGGTCTGCGGGGGCCAACGTCCTGACTTTC. It translates to CSARSAGANVLTF.

This clonotype was observed many times. The V and J genes are TRBV29-1 and TRBJ1-1; no firm D call. CDR1 and CDR2 (germline): SQVTM, ANQGSEA. Between the trimmed V and J ends, which lost 4 bases and 7 bases, there was a span of 10 bases. This CDR3 spans 11 amino acids. CDR3: CSVAVDIEAFF. The CDR3 region has the DNA TGCAGCGTTGCAGTTGACATTGAAGCTTTCTTT.

The chain recombines TRBV5-1 with TRBJ2-1, with TRBD2 as a possible D gene (6 bases). Germline values: CDR1 SGHRS, CDR2 YFSETQ. The CDR3 loop spans 16 amino acids. Trimming stripped 5 bases from V and 8 bases from J, with 23 bases between. For the CDR3, the DNA is TGCGCCAGCAGTTCCGGCCCGGGAGATCTGATCTATGAGCAGTTCTTC. Its translation: CASSSGPGDLIYEQFF.

The V and J genes are TRBV12-3 or TRBV12-4 and TRBJ2-3; D might be TRBD2 (5 bases). The CDR3 covers 13 residues. Trimming cost V 7 bases and J 4 bases, with 12 bases left between them. The chain's CDR3 is CASTRGSADTQYF. For the CDR3, the DNA is TGTGCCAGCACCCGAGGGAGTGCAGATACGCAGTATTTT.

This clonotype has only a few counts. The V call is TRBV28, the J call TRBJ1-1, with 7 bases lining up with TRBD1. The CDR3 covers 14 residues. CDR1 is MDHEN, CDR2 SYDVKM, per germline. The V and J ends lost 1 base and 7 bases, in that order; junction bases with no gene match: 6. The CDR3 protein is CASSLYQGVSEAFF. CDR3 sequence (DNA): TGTGCCAGCAGTTTATACCAGGGGGTGAGTGAAGCTTTCTTT.